This is a list of T cell receptor beta chains from one sample in a study of post-analysis software for immune sequencing data. TCRdb passed the PCR reads through MiXCR, listing each CDR3 protein once. Of fewer than 700,000 distinct CDR3 sequences in the sample, roughly 47% were seen once. The specimen sequenced was blood. The receptors derive from a girl aged 5-17 years with multiple sclerosis. The CDR3 runs from the conserved cysteine through the conserved F or W. Fields, in order: J gene, V gene, CDR3 protein.

TRBJ2-1 TRBV4-1 CASSQGGARGYNEQFF
TRBJ2-1 TRBV25-1 CASASGGYNEQFF
TRBJ2-3 TRBV5-1 CASSPGGARYTDTQYF
- TRBV29-1 CSVTDRGGYEQYF
TRBJ2-3 TRBV12-3/TRBV12-4 CASSFENPRADTQYF
TRBJ2-5 TRBV29-1 CSVRRTEYQETQYF
TRBJ2-5 TRBV7-2 CASSSTGTGIEQYF
TRBJ2-7 TRBV20-1 CSAREVPAYEQYF
TRBJ2-3 TRBV12-3/TRBV12-4 CASGPPGGDTDTQYF
- TRBV7-2 CASSHQAGEGNEQYF
TRBJ2-5 TRBV6-5 CASSSARTGTNEQYF
TRBJ2-5 TRBV6-1 CASSTIRTPGTKRMGETQYF
TRBJ2-1 TRBV7-9 CSSDNGTPYNEQFF
TRBJ1-2 TRBV20-1 CSAKLYGYTF
TRBJ2-5 TRBV20-1 CSASPCAGGPETQYF
TRBJ1-4 TRBV5-1 CASSLSEVEKLFF
TRBJ2-1 TRBV30 CAWSGGRETINEQFF
TRBJ2-7 TRBV20-1 CSARDRREAGHYEQYF
TRBJ2-1 TRBV7-3 CASSPLAGGNNEQFF
TRBJ1-4 TRBV6-5 CASSSGGRHEKLFF